This T cell receptor beta chain was retrieved from a study of cytotoxic CD8 clonotypes in ibrutinib-treated CLL. At the level of the study: Mean values per sample were a few hundred thousand productive templates and tens of thousands of productive rearrangements. Overall study findings and caveats: Sampling time points were not equivalent between sustained-remission and progressing patients. An increase in clonality occurred at ibrutinib response, followed by a return toward baseline at progression.

Trimming at V came to 0 bases and at J to 7 bases, leaving 3 bases not matched to a gene. CDR1 is SGHAT and CDR2 is FQNNGV in the germline V gene. The CDR3 has 15 amino acids. Assay: immunoSEQ multiplex PCR; the TCRdb copy retains only in-frame clones and omits some. The sample lists some 130,000 clones, 80% to 90% seen once, with over 2% in the top ten. For TCR beta libraries, roughly 2.2 micrograms of genomic DNA were obtained from cryopreserved PBMCs. About this clone itself: What it recognizes is unknown.

V and J are TRBV11-2 and TRBJ1-6, with 7 bases that match TRBD1. This clonotype was sampled from a human donor with chronic lymphocytic leukemia. The sequencing here drew on PBMCs, taken after 24 months of ibrutinib treatment. The CDR3 spells CASSLDSGGNSPLHF. DNA for the CDR3: TGTGCCAGCAGCTTAGATTCAGGGGGAAATTCACCCCTCCACTTT. Filled out from reference TRBV11-2 and TRBJ1-6, the complete variable domain reads EAGVAQSPRYKIIEKRQSVAFWCNPISGHATLYWYQQILGQGPKLLIQFQNNGVVDDSQLPKDRFSAERLKGVDSTLKIQPAKLEDSAVYLCASSLDSGGNSPLHFGNGTRLTVT.